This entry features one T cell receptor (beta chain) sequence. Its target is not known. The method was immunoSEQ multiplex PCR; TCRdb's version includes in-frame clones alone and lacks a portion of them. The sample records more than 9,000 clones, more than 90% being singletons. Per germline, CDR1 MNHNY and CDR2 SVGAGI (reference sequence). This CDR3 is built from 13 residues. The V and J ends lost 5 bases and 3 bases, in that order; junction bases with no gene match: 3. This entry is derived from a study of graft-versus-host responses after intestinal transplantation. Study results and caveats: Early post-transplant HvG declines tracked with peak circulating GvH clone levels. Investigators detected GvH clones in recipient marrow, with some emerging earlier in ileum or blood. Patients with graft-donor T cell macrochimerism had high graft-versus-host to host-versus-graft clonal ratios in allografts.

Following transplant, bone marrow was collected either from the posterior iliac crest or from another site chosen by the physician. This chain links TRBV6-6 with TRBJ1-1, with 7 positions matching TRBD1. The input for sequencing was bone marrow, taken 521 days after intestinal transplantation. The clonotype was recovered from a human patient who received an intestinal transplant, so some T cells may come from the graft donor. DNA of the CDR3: TGTGCCAGCAGTCTTACAGGGGACACTGAAGCTTTCTTT. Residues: CASSLTGDTEAFF.